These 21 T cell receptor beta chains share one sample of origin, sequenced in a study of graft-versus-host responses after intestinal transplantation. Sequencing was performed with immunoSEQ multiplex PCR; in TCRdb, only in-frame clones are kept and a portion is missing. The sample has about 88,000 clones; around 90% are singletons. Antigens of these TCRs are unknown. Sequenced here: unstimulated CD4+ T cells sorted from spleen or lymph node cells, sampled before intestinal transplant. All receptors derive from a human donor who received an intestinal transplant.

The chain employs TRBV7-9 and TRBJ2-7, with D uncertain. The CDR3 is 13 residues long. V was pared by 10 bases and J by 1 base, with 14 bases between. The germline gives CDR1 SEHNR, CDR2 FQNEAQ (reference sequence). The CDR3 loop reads CATLQTGSYEQYF. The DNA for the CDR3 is TGTGCCACCCTGCAGACGGGTTCCTACGAGCAGTACTTC.

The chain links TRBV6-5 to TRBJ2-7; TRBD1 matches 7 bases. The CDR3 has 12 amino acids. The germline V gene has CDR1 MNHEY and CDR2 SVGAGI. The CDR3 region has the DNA TGTGCGGGGACAGAAGAAAACTACGAGCAGTACTTC. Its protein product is CAGTEENYEQYF.

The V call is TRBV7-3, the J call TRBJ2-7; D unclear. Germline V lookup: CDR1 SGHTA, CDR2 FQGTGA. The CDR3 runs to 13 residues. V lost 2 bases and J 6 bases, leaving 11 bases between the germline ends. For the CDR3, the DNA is TGTGCCAGCAGCTTATTCCCCGCGTTCGAGCAGTACTTC. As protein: CASSLFPAFEQYF.

The CDR3 loop is CASSLDREGTEAFF. For the CDR3, the DNA is TGCGCCAGCAGCTTGGACAGGGAGGGCACTGAAGCTTTCTTT. V gene TRBV5-1 combines with J gene TRBJ1-1, with D possibly matching TRBD1 (6 bases). Between the trimmed V and J ends, which lost 0 bases and 4 bases, there was a span of 10 bases. The germline V gene encodes CDR1 SGHRS and CDR2 YFSETQ. The CDR3 extends over 14 amino acids.

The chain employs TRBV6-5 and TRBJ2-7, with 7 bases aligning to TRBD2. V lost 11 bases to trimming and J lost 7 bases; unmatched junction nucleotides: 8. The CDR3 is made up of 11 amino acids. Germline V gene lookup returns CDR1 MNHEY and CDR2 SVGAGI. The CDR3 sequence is CASGEGLEQYF. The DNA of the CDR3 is TGTGCCTCGGGGGAGGGACTGGAGCAGTACTTC.

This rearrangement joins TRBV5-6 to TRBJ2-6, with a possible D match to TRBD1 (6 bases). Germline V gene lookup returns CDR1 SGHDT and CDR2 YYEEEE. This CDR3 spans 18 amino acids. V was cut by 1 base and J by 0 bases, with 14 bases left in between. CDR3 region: CASSLWGKGGSGANVLTF. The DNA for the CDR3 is TGTGCCAGCAGCTTGTGGGGGAAAGGGGGCTCTGGGGCCAACGTCCTGACTTTC.

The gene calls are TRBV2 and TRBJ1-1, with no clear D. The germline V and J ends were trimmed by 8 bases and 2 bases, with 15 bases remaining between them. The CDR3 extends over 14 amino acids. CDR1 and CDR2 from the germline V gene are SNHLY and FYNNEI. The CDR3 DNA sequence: TGTGCCAGCGCGGCGACCACTCCCAACACTGAAGCTTTCTTT. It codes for CASAATTPNTEAFF.

DNA of the CDR3: TGTGCCAGCAGCCTCTCGCAGGTTTTCACGGGGACTGGAAACACCATATATTTT. This gives the protein CASSLSQVFTGTGNTIYF. J is TRBJ1-3 and V is TRBV4-2; D gene unclear. Germline CDR1 and CDR2: LGHNA and YNFKEQ. The V end lost 4 bases, the J end lost 2 bases, and 21 bases lay between the germline ends. The CDR3 consists of 18 residues.

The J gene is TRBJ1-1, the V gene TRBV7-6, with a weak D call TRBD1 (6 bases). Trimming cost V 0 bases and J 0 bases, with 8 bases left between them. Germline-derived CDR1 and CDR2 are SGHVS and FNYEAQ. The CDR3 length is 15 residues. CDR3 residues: CASSLAAGVNTEAFF. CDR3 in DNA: TGTGCCAGCAGCTTAGCGGCAGGGGTGAACACTGAAGCTTTCTTT.

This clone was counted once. This chain's CDR3 is CASHPRTGSPNSPLHF. Here the CDR3 DNA reads TGTGCCAGCCACCCCAGGACAGGGTCGCCTAATTCACCCCTCCACTTT. The chain recombines TRBV19 with TRBJ1-6; the match to TRBD1 covers 8 bases. V lost 9 bases to trimming and J lost 6 bases; unmatched junction nucleotides: 13. The CDR3 covers 16 residues. CDR1 and CDR2 from the germline V gene are LNHDA and SQIVND (reference sequence). Full variable domain (rest looked up from reference TRBV19 and TRBJ1-6): DGGITQSPKYLFRKEGQNVTLSCEQNLNHDAMYWYRQDPGQGLRLIYYSQIVNDFQKGDIAEGYSVSREKKESFPLTVTSAQKNPTAFYLCASHPRTGSPNSPLHFGNGTRLTVT.

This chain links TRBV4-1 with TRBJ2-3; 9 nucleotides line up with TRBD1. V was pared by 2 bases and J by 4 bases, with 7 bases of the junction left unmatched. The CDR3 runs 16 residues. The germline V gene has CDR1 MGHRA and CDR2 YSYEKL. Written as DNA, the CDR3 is TGCGCCAGCAGCCAACTCCGGGACAGGGATTCAGATACGCAGTATTTT. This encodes CASSQLRDRDSDTQYF.

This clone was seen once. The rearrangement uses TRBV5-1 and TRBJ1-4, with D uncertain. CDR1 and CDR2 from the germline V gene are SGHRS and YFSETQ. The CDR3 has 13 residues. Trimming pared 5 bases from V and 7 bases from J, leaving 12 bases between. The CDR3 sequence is CASSGTGIEKLFF. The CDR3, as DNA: TGCGCCAGCAGTGGTACGGGTATTGAAAAACTGTTTTTT.

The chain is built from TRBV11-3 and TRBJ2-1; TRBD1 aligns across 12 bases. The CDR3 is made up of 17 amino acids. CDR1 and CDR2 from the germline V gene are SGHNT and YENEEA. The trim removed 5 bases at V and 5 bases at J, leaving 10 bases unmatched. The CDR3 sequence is CASSDRRDRGPHNEQFF. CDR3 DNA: TGTGCCAGCAGCGACAGGAGGGACAGGGGGCCCCACAATGAGCAGTTCTTC.

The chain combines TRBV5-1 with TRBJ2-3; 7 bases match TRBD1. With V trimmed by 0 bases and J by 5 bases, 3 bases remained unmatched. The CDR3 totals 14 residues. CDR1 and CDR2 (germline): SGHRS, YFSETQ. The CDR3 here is CASSLGQGVDTQYF. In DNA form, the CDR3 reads TGCGCCAGCAGCTTGGGGCAGGGGGTAGATACGCAGTATTTT.

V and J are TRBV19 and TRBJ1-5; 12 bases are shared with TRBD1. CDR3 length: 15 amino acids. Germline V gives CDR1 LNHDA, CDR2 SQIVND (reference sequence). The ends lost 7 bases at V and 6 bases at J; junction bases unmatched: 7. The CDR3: CASIGGQGASQPQHF. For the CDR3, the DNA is TGTGCCAGTATCGGGGGACAGGGGGCATCTCAGCCCCAGCATTTT.

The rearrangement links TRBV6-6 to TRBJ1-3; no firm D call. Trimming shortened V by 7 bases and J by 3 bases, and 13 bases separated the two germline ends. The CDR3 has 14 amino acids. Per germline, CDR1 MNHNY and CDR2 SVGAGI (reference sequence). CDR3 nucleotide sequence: TGTGCCAGCACCCTGCCGGGGTATGGAAACACCATATATTTT. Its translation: CASTLPGYGNTIYF.

As DNA, the CDR3 is TGTGCCAGCAGCTTAGGGGGAAATCGGGGGGGCAGTTACGAGCAGTACTTC. It translates to CASSLGGNRGGSYEQYF. The chain recombines TRBV11-2 with TRBJ2-7, with 8 bases that match TRBD2. The germline CDR1 and CDR2 sequences are SGHAT and FQNNGV. V was pared by 1 base and J by 4 bases, with 12 bases of the junction left unmatched. The CDR3 is made up of 17 amino acids.

CDR3 sequence reads: CASSFSSFETQYF. As DNA, the CDR3 is TGTGCCAGCAGCTTCTCTAGTTTTGAGACCCAGTACTTC. The rearrangement links TRBV5-6 to TRBJ2-5, with D hard to call. The CDR3 sequence is 13 residues long. Trimming shortened V by 2 bases and J by 5 bases, and 10 bases separated the two germline ends. Germline V lookup: CDR1 SGHDT, CDR2 YYEEEE.

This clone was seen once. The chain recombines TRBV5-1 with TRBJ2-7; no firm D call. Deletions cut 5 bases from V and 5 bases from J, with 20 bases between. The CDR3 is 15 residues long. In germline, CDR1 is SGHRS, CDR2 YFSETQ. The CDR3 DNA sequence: TGCGCCAGCAGGGCGGAGCCCTCCGTAGCCCACGAGCAGTACTTC. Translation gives CASRAEPSVAHEQYF.

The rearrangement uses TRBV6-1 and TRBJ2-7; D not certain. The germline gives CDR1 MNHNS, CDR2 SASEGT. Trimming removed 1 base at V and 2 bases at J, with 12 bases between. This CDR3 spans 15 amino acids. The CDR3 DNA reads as TGTGCCAGCAGTGAAGGCCTCGCAGAAACCTACGAGCAGTACTTC. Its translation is CASSEGLAETYEQYF.

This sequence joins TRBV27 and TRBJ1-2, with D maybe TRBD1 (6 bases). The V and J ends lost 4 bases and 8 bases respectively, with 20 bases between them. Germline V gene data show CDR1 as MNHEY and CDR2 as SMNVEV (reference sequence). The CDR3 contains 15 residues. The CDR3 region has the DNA TGTGCCAGCAGTTCCTATTCCACAGGGAGTCGGGGCTACACCTTC. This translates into CASSSYSTGSRGYTF.